Listed here are 23 T cell receptor beta chains from one sample, sequenced in a study of blood T cell repertoires in COVID-19. This table comes from immunoSEQ multiplex PCR, and its TCRdb copy is limited to in-frame clones, with some not included. The profile shows approximately 250,000 clones, about 89% of them singletons. The source material was peripheral blood. The receptor set was obtained from a man aged 40-55 years with active or convalescent COVID-19.

The J gene is TRBJ1-4, the V gene TRBV11-3; D gene unclear. CDR3 size: 15 residues. V gave up 0 bases and J gave up 1 base, with 6 bases separating them. Germline CDR1 SGHNT, CDR2 YENEEA. CDR3 nucleotides: TGTGCCAGCAGCTTAGAAAGAGGAACTAATGAAAAACTGTTTTTT. Its translation: CASSLERGTNEKLFF.

This chain joins TRBV19 and TRBJ2-1, with a possible D match to TRBD1 (7 bases). Germline values: CDR1 LNHDA, CDR2 SQIVND (reference sequence). This CDR3 spans 13 amino acids. The V and J ends lost 11 bases and 8 bases respectively, with 19 bases between them. The CDR3 loop reads CASGAGGLYEQFF. For the CDR3, the DNA is TGTGCCTCCGGGGCAGGGGGGCTTTATGAGCAGTTCTTC.

J is TRBJ1-5 and V is TRBV7-9; D is ambiguous. The V and J ends lost 6 bases and 2 bases respectively, with 8 bases between them. This CDR3 has 13 residues. Germline lookup yields CDR1 SEHNR and CDR2 FQNEAQ (reference sequence). The CDR3: CASSAAGNQPQHF. CDR3 sequence (DNA): TGTGCCAGCAGTGCGGCAGGCAATCAGCCCCAGCATTTT.

V usage is TRBV5-1 and J usage is TRBJ2-1; D possibly corresponds to TRBD2 (6 bases). Trimming took off 0 bases at V and 2 bases at J, with 9 bases between the two ends. Per germline, CDR1 SGHRS and CDR2 YFSETQ. The CDR3 consists of 15 residues. The CDR3 reads CASSLDQRAYNEQFF. The DNA for the CDR3 is TGCGCCAGCAGCTTGGACCAGCGGGCCTACAATGAGCAGTTCTTC.

The chain has TRBV29-1 and TRBJ2-1; D perhaps matches TRBD2 (6 bases). V gave up 7 bases and J gave up 10 bases, with 14 bases separating them. The CDR3 is 11 amino acids. Germline V gene data show CDR1 as SQVTM and CDR2 as ANQGSEA. The CDR3 DNA is TGCAGCGCCCAAGACGGACTAGAGCAGTTCTTC. Translating gives CSAQDGLEQFF.

As regards this clone: One end of the junction does not line up with germline, which may come from a read error. This chain links TRBV5-5 with TRBJ2-3; tentatively, D is TRBD2 (7 bases). The CDR3 covers 13 residues. Germline V gives CDR1 SGHKS, CDR2 YYEKEE (reference sequence). The CDR3 nucleotides are TGTGCCAGCAGCTTGAATTCCGGGGGGCCTATGGATTTT. Residues: CASSLNSGGPMDF. The full variable domain, rest sourced from reference TRBV5-5 and TRBJ2-3, is DAGVTQSPTHLIKTRGQQVTLRCSPISGHKSVSWYQQVLGQGPQFIFQYYEKEERGRGNFPDRFSARQFPNYSSELNVNALLLGDSALYLCASSLNSGGPMDFGPGTRLTVL.

Only one count was recorded for this clone. The rearrangement links TRBV10-3 to TRBJ2-2, with TRBD2 matching 8 bases. The CDR3 has 19 amino acids. The V gene's germline CDR1 is ENHRY and CDR2 SYGVKD. V gave up 1 base and J gave up 0 bases; unmatched junction bases: 10. In DNA, the CDR3 is TGTGCCATCAGTGAGTTTATAGCGGGGAAATTTGCGAACACCGGGGAGCTGTTTTTT. It codes for CAISEFIAGKFANTGELFF.

This chain joins TRBV30 and TRBJ2-7, with TRBD1 as a possible D gene (5 bases). The CDR3 loop spans 13 amino acids. Germline V lookup: CDR1 GTSNPN, CDR2 SVGIG (reference sequence). V shed 4 bases and J shed 4 bases, with 14 bases lying between them. The CDR3 sequence is CAWNEDKRYEQYF. CDR3 sequence (DNA): TGTGCCTGGAACGAGGACAAGAGGTACGAGCAGTACTTC.

The chain couples TRBV19 to TRBJ1-5, with a possible D match to TRBD1 (6 bases). Trimming shortened V by 0 bases and J by 9 bases, and 6 bases separated the two germline ends. CDR1 and CDR2 from the germline V gene are LNHDA and SQIVND (reference sequence). CDR3 length: 12 amino acids. CDR3 sequence: CASSIDRGPQHF. Written as DNA, the CDR3 is TGTGCCAGTAGTATAGACAGGGGGCCCCAGCATTTT. Based on the CDR3 plus reference TRBV19 and TRBJ1-5, the full variable domain is DGGITQSPKYLFRKEGQNVTLSCEQNLNHDAMYWYRQDPGQGLRLIYYSQIVNDFQKGDIAEGYSVSREKKESFPLTVTSAQKNPTAFYLCASSIDRGPQHFGDGTRLSIL.

The chain links TRBV27 to TRBJ2-2; D is unresolved. CDR1 and CDR2 (germline): MNHEY, SMNVEV (reference sequence). This CDR3 region has 17 residues. Deletions cut 1 base from V and 0 bases from J, with 12 bases between. The CDR3 sequence: CASSLFSAMSNTGELFF. CDR3 nucleotide sequence: TGTGCCAGCAGTTTATTTTCCGCTATGTCGAACACCGGGGAGCTGTTTTTT.

J is TRBJ1-1 and V is TRBV4-2; maybe TRBD1 (5 bases). From germline, CDR1 is LGHNA and CDR2 YNFKEQ. This CDR3 is 14 amino acids long. The V end was cut by 1 base, the J end by 7 bases, with 13 bases between. DNA of the CDR3: TGTGCCAGCAGCCAAGCTCTCCAGGGCGGTGAAGCTTTCTTT. Its protein is CASSQALQGGEAFF.

The genes are TRBV19 and TRBJ1-6; no reliable D call. The germline CDR1 and CDR2 sequences are LNHDA and SQIVND (reference sequence). The CDR3 covers 15 residues. V was pared by 3 bases and J by 0 bases, with 6 bases between. The CDR3 nucleotides are TGTGCCAGTAGTATTGGGAGCTCCTATAATTCACCCCTCCACTTT. Translation gives CASSIGSSYNSPLHF.

The rearrangement joins TRBV29-1 to TRBJ2-3; 8 bases are shared with TRBD2. Germline V gives CDR1 SQVTM, CDR2 ANQGSEA. The CDR3 has 13 amino acids. J lost 6 bases, V lost 6 bases, and 8 bases had no gene match. CDR3 nucleotide sequence: TGCAGCGTGGGACTAGGAGGTAGGGATACGCAGTATTTT. Translating gives CSVGLGGRDTQYF.

The V gene is TRBV7-3, the J gene TRBJ2-2; 9 bases fit TRBD1. V was pared by 5 bases and J by 3 bases, with 7 bases of the junction left unmatched. Germline V lookup: CDR1 SGHTA, CDR2 FQGTGA. This CDR3 is 16 amino acids long. The CDR3 DNA is TGTGCCAGCAGCCCGTCCTGGACAGGGGACACCGGGGAGCTGTTTTTT. Its translation is CASSPSWTGDTGELFF.

The V call is TRBV2, the J call TRBJ1-2, with unresolved D. The V end was cut by 6 bases, the J end by 4 bases, with 18 bases between. The CDR3 extends over 15 amino acids. Germline CDR1 and CDR2: SNHLY and FYNNEI. CDR3 nucleotide sequence: TGTGCCAGCAGCCTGCTGAGAGAATATTCCTATGGCTACACCTTC. Translating it yields CASSLLREYSYGYTF.

The rearrangement uses TRBV7-9 and TRBJ2-5; tentative D call: TRBD2 (5 bases). The CDR3 has 13 amino acids. V lost 6 bases, J lost 5 bases, and 13 bases lay in between. CDR1 is SEHNR and CDR2 is FQNEAQ in the germline V gene (reference sequence). Here the CDR3 reads CASRRAVGETQYF. CDR3 DNA sequence: TGTGCCAGCAGGAGGGCCGTGGGGGAGACCCAGTACTTC.

J is TRBJ2-1 and V is TRBV28, with 9 bases identical to TRBD1. Germline-derived CDR1 and CDR2 are MDHEN and SYDVKM. The CDR3 runs to 14 residues. V shed 5 bases, J shed 7 bases, and the junction held 6 bases outside the gene matches. In DNA, the CDR3 is TGTGCCAGCAGTGCCGGGACAGGGAGTAATGAGCAGTTCTTC. This encodes CASSAGTGSNEQFF.

The chain links TRBV24-1 to TRBJ2-5; D may be TRBD1 (6 bases). Germline CDR1 reads KGHDR; CDR2 reads SFDVKD. CDR3 length: 13 amino acids. V gave up 4 bases and J gave up 9 bases, with 14 bases separating them. The CDR3 loop reads CATSDWTEDSQYF. The CDR3 DNA sequence: TGTGCCACCAGTGACTGGACAGAAGATTCCCAGTACTTC.

The rearrangement joins TRBV11-2 to TRBJ2-7, with 7 positions matching TRBD1. The germline V gene encodes CDR1 SGHAT and CDR2 FQNNGV. This CDR3 comprises 16 residues. The V segment lost 3 bases and the J segment 2 bases; nucleotides outside the gene matches: 10. The CDR3 region is CASSFSPGTATYEQYF. The CDR3, as DNA: TGTGCCAGCAGCTTCAGTCCCGGGACAGCAACCTACGAGCAGTACTTC.

The J gene is TRBJ1-6, the V gene TRBV11-2; maybe TRBD1 (5 bases). CDR3 length equals 17 residues. The V gene lost 4 bases and the J gene lost 0 bases, with 13 bases spanning the gap. Germline lookup yields CDR1 SGHAT and CDR2 FQNNGV. Here the CDR3 reads CASSSLGGSSYNSPLHF. DNA of the CDR3: TGTGCCAGCAGCTCCCTCGGGGGGAGCTCCTATAATTCACCCCTCCACTTT.

This clone was recorded only once. The chain carries TRBV10-1 and TRBJ2-7; D might be TRBD2 (6 bases). Between the trimmed V and J ends, which lost 7 bases and 5 bases, there was a span of 18 bases. Germline V gene data show CDR1 as WNHNN and CDR2 as SYGVQD (reference sequence). The CDR3 spans 14 residues. The CDR3, as DNA: TGCGCCAGCAACAGGAGCCAGGGCGGGAACGAGCAGTACTTC. Translation gives CASNRSQGGNEQYF.

J is TRBJ2-7 and V is TRBV7-3; weak D call: TRBD2 (6 bases). Germline values: CDR1 SGHTA, CDR2 FQGTGA. This CDR3 has 13 amino acids. V was clipped by 2 bases and J by 4 bases, with 9 bases between them. CDR3 protein: CASSLRETYEQYF. CDR3 nucleotide sequence: TGTGCCAGCAGCTTACGGGAGACGTACGAGCAGTACTTC.

CDR3 in amino acids: CASSPPTSGSTDTQYF. CDR3 bases: TGTGCCAGCAGCCCCCCGACTAGCGGGAGCACAGATACGCAGTATTTT. The chain carries TRBV11-3 and TRBJ2-3, with 10 bases matching TRBD2. V gave up 5 bases and J gave up 0 bases; unmatched junction bases: 5. Per the germline V gene, CDR1 is SGHNT and CDR2 is YENEEA. The CDR3 contains 16 residues.